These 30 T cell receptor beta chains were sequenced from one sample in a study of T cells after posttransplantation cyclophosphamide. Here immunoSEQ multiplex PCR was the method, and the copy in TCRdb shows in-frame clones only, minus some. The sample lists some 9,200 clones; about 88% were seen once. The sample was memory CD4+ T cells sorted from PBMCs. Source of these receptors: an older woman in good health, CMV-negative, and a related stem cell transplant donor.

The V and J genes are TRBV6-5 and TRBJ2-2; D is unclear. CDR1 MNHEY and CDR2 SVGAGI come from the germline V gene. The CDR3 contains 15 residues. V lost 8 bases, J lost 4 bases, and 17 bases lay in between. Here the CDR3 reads CASGWATLATGELFF. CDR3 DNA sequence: TGTGCCAGCGGGTGGGCTACATTGGCCACCGGGGAGCTGTTTTTT.

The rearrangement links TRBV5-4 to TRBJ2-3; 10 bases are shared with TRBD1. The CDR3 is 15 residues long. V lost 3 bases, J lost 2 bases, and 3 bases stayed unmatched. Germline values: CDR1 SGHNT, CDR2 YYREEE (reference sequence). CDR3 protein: CASSSTGGFTDTQYF. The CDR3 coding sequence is TGTGCCAGCAGCTCGACAGGGGGCTTCACAGATACGCAGTATTTT.

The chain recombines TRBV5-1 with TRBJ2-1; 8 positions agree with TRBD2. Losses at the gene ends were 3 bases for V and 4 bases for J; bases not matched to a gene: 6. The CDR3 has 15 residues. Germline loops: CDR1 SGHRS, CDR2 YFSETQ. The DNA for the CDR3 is TGCGCCAGCAGCTCGTCTAGCGGGCTATACAATGAGCAGTTCTTC. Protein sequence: CASSSSSGLYNEQFF.

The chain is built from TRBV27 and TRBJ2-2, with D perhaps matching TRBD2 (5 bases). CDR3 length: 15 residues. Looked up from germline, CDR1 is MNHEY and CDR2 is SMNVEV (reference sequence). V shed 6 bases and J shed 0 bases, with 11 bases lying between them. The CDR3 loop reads CASRASAANTGELFF. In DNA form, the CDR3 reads TGTGCCAGCAGGGCCTCAGCGGCGAACACCGGGGAGCTGTTTTTT.

The CDR3 DNA reads TGTGCCAGCAGTTCCCCCGACAGGTTCTATGGCTACACCTTC. Its protein product is CASSSPDRFYGYTF. The chain joins TRBV28 to TRBJ1-2; weak D call: TRBD1 (6 bases). Germline lookup yields CDR1 MDHEN and CDR2 SYDVKM. Trimming removed 4 bases at V and 4 bases at J, with 13 bases between. The CDR3 is made up of 14 amino acids.

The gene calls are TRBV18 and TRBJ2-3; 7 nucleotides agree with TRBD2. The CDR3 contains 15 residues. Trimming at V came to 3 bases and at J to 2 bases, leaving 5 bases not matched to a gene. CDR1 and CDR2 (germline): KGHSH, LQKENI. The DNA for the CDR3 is TGTGCCAGCTCACCCCCGGGACTACTCACAGATACGCAGTATTTT. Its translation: CASSPPGLLTDTQYF.

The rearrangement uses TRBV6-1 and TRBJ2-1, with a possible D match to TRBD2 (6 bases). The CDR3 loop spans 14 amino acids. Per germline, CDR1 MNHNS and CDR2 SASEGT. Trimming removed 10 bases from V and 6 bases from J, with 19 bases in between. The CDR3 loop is CATSRGGNRNEQFF. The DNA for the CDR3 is TGTGCCACCTCCCGCGGCGGGAATCGCAATGAGCAGTTCTTC.

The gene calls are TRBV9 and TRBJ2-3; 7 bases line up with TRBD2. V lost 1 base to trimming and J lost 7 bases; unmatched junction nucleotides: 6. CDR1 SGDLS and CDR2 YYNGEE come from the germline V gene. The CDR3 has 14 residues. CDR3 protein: CASSVSRGGNTQYF. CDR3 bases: TGTGCCAGCAGCGTAAGTCGGGGAGGGAATACGCAGTATTTT.

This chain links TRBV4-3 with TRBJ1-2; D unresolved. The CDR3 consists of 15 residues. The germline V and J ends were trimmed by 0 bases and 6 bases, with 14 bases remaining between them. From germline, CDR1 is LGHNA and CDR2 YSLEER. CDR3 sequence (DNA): TGCGCCAGCAGCCAAGATCGGCCGGGTTTCCATGGCTACACCTTC. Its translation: CASSQDRPGFHGYTF.

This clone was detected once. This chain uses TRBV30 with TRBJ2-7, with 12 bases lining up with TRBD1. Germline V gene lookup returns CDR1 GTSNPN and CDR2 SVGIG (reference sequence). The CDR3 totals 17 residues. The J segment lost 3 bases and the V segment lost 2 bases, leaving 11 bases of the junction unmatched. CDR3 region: CAWSPGQGAMRNYEQYF. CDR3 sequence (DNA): TGTGCCTGGAGTCCGGGACAGGGGGCGATGCGGAACTACGAGCAGTACTTC.

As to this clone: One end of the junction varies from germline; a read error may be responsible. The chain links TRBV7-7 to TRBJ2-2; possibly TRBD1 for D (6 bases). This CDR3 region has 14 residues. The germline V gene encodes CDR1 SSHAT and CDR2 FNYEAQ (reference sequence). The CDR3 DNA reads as TGTGCTAGCAGCTTGCGGACAGCTACCGGGGAGCTGTTTTTT. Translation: CASSLRTATGELFF. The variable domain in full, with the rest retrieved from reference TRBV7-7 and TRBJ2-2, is GAGVSQSPRYKVTKRGQDVTLRCDPISSHATLYWYQQALGQGPEFLTYFNYEAQPDKSGLPSDRFSAERPEGSISTLTIQRTEQRDSAMYRCASSLRTATGELFFGEGSRLTVL.

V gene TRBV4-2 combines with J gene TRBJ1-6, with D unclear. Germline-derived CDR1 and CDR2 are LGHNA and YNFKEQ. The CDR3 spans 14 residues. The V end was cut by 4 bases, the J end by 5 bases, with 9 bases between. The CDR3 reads CASSRREDNSPLHF. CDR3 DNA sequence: TGTGCCAGCAGCCGCCGGGAAGATAATTCACCCCTCCACTTT.

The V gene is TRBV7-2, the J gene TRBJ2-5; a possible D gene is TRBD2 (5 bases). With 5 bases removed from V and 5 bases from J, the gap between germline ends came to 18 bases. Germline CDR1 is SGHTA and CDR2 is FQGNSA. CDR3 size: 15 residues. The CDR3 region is CASSIRGSQTETQYF. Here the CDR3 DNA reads TGTGCCAGCAGCATCCGGGGTTCTCAGACGGAGACCCAGTACTTC.

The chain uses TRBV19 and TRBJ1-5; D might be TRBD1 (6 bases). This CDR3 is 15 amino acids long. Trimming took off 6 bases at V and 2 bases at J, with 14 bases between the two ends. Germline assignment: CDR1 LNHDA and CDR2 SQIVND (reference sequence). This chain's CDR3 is CASSSGPGGNQPQHF. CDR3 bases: TGTGCCAGTAGCTCCGGACCAGGGGGCAATCAGCCCCAGCATTTT.

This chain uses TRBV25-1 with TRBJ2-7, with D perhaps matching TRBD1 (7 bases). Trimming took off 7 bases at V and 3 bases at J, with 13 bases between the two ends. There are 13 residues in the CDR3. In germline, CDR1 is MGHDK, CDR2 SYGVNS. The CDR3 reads CASKAGGFYEQYF. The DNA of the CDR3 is TGTGCCAGCAAGGCAGGGGGGTTCTACGAGCAGTACTTC.

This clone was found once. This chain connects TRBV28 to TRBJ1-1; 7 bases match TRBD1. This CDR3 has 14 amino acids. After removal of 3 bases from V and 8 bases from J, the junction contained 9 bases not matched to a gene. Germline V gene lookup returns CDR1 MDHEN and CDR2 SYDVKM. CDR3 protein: CASSFLGTEKEAFF. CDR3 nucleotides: TGTGCCAGCAGTTTTCTAGGGACAGAAAAAGAAGCTTTCTTT.

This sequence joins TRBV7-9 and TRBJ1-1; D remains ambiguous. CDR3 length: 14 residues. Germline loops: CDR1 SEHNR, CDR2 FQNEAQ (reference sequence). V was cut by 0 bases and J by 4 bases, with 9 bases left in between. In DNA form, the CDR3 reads TGTGCCAGCAGCTTAGCCTTGCCGGGCACTGAAGCTTTCTTT. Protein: CASSLALPGTEAFF.

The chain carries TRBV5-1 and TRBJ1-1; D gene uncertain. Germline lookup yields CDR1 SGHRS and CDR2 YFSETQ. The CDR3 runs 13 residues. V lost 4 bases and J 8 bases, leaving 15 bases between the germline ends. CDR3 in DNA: TGCGCCAGCAGCCGGACTTCCTTGCTAGAAGCTTTCTTT. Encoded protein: CASSRTSLLEAFF.

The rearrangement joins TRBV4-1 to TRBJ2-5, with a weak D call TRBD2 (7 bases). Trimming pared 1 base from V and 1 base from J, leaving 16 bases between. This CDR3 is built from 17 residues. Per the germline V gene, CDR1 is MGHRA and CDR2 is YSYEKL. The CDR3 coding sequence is TGCGCCAGCAGCCAAGCCCCTCGCGGGGGCCTCCAAGAGACCCAGTACTTC. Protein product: CASSQAPRGGLQETQYF.

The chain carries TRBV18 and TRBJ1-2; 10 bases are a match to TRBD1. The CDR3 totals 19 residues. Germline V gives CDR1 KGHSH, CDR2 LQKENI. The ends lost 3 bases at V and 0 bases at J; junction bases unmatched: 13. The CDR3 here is CASSPIGTGATSPNYGYTF. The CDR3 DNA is TGTGCCAGCTCACCCATCGGGACAGGGGCTACCTCTCCTAACTATGGCTACACCTTC.

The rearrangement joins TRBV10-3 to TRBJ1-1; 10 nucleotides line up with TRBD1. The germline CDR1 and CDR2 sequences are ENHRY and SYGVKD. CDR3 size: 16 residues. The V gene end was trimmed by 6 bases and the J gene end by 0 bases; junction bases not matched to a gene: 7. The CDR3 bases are TGTGCCATCAGATCGACGGGACAGGGGATGAACACTGAAGCTTTCTTT. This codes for CAIRSTGQGMNTEAFF.

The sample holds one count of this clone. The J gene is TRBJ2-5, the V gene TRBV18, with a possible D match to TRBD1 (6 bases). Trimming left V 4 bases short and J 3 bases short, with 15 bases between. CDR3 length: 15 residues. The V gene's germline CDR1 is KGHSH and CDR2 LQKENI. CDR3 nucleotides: TGTGCCAGCTCACACGGGCCGCCAGGGGAAGAGACCCAGTACTTC. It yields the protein CASSHGPPGEETQYF. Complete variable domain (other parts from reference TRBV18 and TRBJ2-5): NAGVMQNPRHLVRRRGQEARLRCSPMKGHSHVYWYRQLPEEGLKFMVYLQKENIIDESGMPKERFSAEFPKEGPSILRIQQVVRGDSAAYFCASSHGPPGEETQYFGPGTRLLVL.

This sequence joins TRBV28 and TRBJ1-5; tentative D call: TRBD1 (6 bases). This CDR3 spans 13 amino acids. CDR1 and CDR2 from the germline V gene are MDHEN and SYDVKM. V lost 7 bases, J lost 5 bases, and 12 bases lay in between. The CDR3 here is CASKSPGDQPQHF. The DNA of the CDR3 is TGTGCCAGCAAAAGTCCAGGGGATCAGCCCCAGCATTTT.

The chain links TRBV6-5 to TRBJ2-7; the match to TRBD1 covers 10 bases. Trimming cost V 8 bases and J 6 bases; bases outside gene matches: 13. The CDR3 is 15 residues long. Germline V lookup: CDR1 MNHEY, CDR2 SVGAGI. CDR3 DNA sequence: TGTGCCAGCTGGGACAGGGGATCTAGATTGGGCGAGCAGTACTTC. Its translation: CASWDRGSRLGEQYF.

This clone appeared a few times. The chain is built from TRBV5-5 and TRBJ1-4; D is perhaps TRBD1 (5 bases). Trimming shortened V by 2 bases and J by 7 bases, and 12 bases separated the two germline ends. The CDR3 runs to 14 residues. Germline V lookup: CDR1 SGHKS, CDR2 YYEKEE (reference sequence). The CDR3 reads CASSFSIDSEKLFF. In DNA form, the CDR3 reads TGTGCCAGCAGCTTCTCCATCGACAGTGAAAAACTGTTTTTT.

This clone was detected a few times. This CDR3 is CASSASGTSGAAAQYF. CDR3 nucleotide sequence: TGTGCCAGCAGCGCCTCCGGGACTAGCGGTGCAGCGGCCCAGTACTTC. V gene TRBV9 combines with J gene TRBJ2-5, with 11 nucleotides matching TRBD2. CDR3 length: 16 residues. Looked up from germline, CDR1 is SGDLS and CDR2 is YYNGEE. V shed 3 bases, J shed 9 bases, and the junction held 13 bases outside the gene matches.

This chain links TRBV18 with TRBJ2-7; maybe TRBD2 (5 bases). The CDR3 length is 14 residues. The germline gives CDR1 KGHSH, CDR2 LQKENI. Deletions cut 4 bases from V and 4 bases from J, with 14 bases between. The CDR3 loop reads CASSQVGSKYEQYF. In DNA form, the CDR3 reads TGTGCCAGCTCACAGGTAGGGAGCAAGTACGAGCAGTACTTC. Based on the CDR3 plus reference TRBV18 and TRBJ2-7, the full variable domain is NAGVMQNPRHLVRRRGQEARLRCSPMKGHSHVYWYRQLPEEGLKFMVYLQKENIIDESGMPKERFSAEFPKEGPSILRIQQVVRGDSAAYFCASSQVGSKYEQYFGPGTRLTVT.

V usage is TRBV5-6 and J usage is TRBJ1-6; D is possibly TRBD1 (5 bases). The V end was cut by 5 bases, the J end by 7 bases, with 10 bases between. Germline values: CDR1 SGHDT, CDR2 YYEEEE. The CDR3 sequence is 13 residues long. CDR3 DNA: TGTGCCAGCAGAGCAGGGTACAATTCACCCCTCCACTTT. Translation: CASRAGYNSPLHF.

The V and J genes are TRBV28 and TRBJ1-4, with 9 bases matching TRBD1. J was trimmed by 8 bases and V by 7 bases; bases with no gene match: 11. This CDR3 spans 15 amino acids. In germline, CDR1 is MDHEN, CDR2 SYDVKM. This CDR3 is CASNTGGRVREKLFF. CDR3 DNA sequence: TGTGCCAGCAATACAGGGGGCAGGGTACGGGAAAAACTGTTTTTT.

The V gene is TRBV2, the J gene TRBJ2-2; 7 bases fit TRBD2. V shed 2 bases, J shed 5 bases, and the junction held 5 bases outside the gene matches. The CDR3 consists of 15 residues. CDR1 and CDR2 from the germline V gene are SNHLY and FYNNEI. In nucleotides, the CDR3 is TGTGCCAGCAGTGAACAAGCGGGGAGGACCGGGGAGCTGTTTTTT. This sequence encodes CASSEQAGRTGELFF.